This T cell receptor beta chain was observed in a study of blood T cells in healthy people across ages (dated by TCRdb to between 2014 and 2017). For the study in its entirety: In model experiments, roughly one uniquely barcoded TCR beta cDNA molecule per two T cells was captured by template switching. The study measured age-related changes in TCR beta repertoire diversity using deep sequencing normalized with unique cDNA molecular identifiers. The donors were split into four age groups: young (average about 15 years), middle-aged (roughly 39), aged (approximately 60) and long-lived (approximately 80). To avoid experimental bias, donors of different ages were spread randomly across the sequencing lanes. For two donors (one aged 18 to 30 and one aged 80 or older), the study analyzed two additional independent replicas of 1 million unique cDNA reads from the same blood draw. The research as a whole found: Compared with the aged group, the long-lived group had more naive CD4+ T cells, fewer expanded clones and increased TCR diversity, a pattern suggesting age selection. Estimates of total diversity from one million sequenced T cells were regarded as lower bounds and underestimates. Because profiling used bulk unsorted PBMCs, naive and antigen-experienced compartments could not be compared conclusively. As age increased, observed TCR beta diversity per million T cells dropped in a roughly linear way, and a significant reduction was already evident by age about 36. Because the CMV infection status of the donors was unknown, age-related changes in expanded clonotypes may potentially have been confounded. The percentage of naive T cells measured by flow cytometry correlated strongly with observed TCR beta diversity.

The library relied on 5' RACE. For sequencing, an Illumina HiSeq 2500 was employed. A second PCR of roughly 7 to 11 cycles was performed with a sample-barcoded 5' primer and a J-beta primer mix. A template-switch 5' adaptor carrying 12 random nucleotides introduced a unique molecular identifier onto each TCR beta cDNA molecule. Each sample yielded at least 2.5 million CDR3-containing paired-end reads. All of the RNA was converted into first-strand cDNA using the Mint cDNA synthesis kit, with a TRBC-specific oligonucleotide serving as the primer. After uracil-DNA glycosylase treatment, a first 18-cycle PCR used universal primers M1SS and BC2_uni_R on all cDNA. Concerning the study's data processing: Each sample was normalized by randomly selecting 1 million high-quality reads, each carrying a distinct molecular identifier. Instead of being binned into consensus sequences, reads that shared molecular identifiers were thrown out. MiTCR, run with a Q25 quality threshold and the strictest error-elimination algorithm, handled CDR3 identification, clonotype clustering and error correction. A nonparametric unseen species model with Euler transformation was used to estimate lower-bound total TCR beta diversity. In TCRdb, the public reads were trimmed at Q25 with fastp and aligned with MiXCR, with productive beta chains retained. Identical CDR3 protein sequences are pooled into one entry, listed with their most common genes and DNA. These V and J calls derive from TCRdb rather than the authors' analysis. This sample has around 1.5 million distinct CDR3 sequences in its table, and approximately 63% of those were observed once. More than 6% of the sample is in the top ten clones.

Germline trimming: 6 bases from V, 4 bases from J; junction bases outside gene matches: 10. Spanning cysteine to phenylalanine, the CDR3 consists of 15 amino acids. Only CDR3 DNA remains: 45 bases, in frame from the first base. From the germline V gene, CDR1 is SNHLY and CDR2 is FYNNEI. The approximately 39 donors, aged about 6 to 100 years, were systemically healthy Caucasian individuals from Russia. Roughly 9.5 milliliters of peripheral blood were drawn from each donor into EDTA-treated Vacutainer tubes. Ficoll-Paque density-gradient centrifugation was used to isolate PBMCs, with at least 6.5 million per sample. Trizol reagent was used to extract total RNA from PBMCs, with at least 5.5 micrograms per sample. The percentages of naive CD45RAhigh/CD27high T cells were determined by flow cytometry on a PBMC aliquot from every donor. This clonotype was seen once. No antigen is known for it. Base quality data are lacking; no much larger clone is found one base away.

This receptor was taken from a man aged 18-30 years in good health. Source material: blood. The sequence is built from TRBV2 and TRBJ2-7; TRBD1 aligns with 9 central bases. The CDR3 reads CASSLHWDRAYEQYF. In nucleotide form, the sequence is TGTGCCAGCAGCCTACACTGGGACAGGGCTTACGAGCAGTACTTC.